This T cell receptor beta chain was observed in a study of Graves' ophthalmopathy and Graves' hyperthyroidism. Transcripts of RNA were the source for amplifying TCR beta CDR3 regions. First-round RT-PCR with HTBI primers preceded a second-round multiplex PCR. TCRdb analysed the multiplex PCR reads with MiXCR anew, one entry per CDR3 protein. The table shows a few hundred thousand distinct CDR3 sequences, with 15% to 17% occurring only once. Whole-study findings and limits: Most expanded clonotypes from thyroid (those above 0.001 frequency) were also found in blood. Cross-validated, the 13-signature model showed 87.88%/81.08% sensitivity/specificity, and 80%/75% in the test set.

Stable hyperthyroidism meant no progression to ophthalmopathy within 18 months of follow-up. The sample holds many counts of this clonotype. Its antigen is not known. The germline V gene has CDR1 SGHVS and CDR2 FQNEAQ. Trimming removed 6 bases at V and 3 bases at J, with 9 bases between. The CDR3 length is 12 residues. Sequenced input: peripheral blood. This clonotype was obtained from a young woman with stable Graves' hyperthyroidism. The chain recombines TRBV7-8 with TRBJ2-7; tentatively, D is TRBD1 (6 bases). In nucleotides, the CDR3 is TGTGCCAGCAGTACAGGGTTCTACGAGCAGTACTTC. Encoded protein: CASSTGFYEQYF.